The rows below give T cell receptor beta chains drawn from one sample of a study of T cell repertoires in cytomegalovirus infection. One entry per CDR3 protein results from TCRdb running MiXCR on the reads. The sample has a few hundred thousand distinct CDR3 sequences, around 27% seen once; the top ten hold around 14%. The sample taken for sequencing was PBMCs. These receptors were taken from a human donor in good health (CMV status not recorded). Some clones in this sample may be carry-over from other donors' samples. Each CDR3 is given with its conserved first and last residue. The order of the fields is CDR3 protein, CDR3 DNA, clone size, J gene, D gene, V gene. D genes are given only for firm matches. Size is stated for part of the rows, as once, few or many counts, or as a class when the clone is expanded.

CASSLEQGPQETQYF | TGTGCCAGCAGCTTAGAACAGGGCCCCCAAGAGACCCAGTACTTC | . | TRBJ2-5 | . | TRBV7-4
CASTHSGGGAAHNEQFF | TGTGCCAGCACCCACTCGGGGGGGGGGGCTGCCCACAATGAGCAGTTCTTC | few | TRBJ2-1 | TRBD2 | TRBV28
CASSLDSKQFF | TGTGCCAGCAGCTTGGATAGTAAGCAGTTCTTC | few | TRBJ2-1 | . | TRBV5-6
CASSPRQGTVDTQYF | TGTGCCAGCAGCCCCCGACAGGGTACGGTAGATACGCAGTATTTT | many | TRBJ2-3 | TRBD1 | TRBV7-3
CASSFIWGHEQYF | TGTGCCAGCAGTTTTATATGGGGTCACGAGCAGTACTTC | . | TRBJ2-7 | . | TRBV12-3/TRBV12-4
CASSAGTGAGANVLTF | TGTGCCAGCAGTGCCGGGACAGGGGCTGGGGCCAACGTCCTGACTTTC | . | TRBJ2-6 | TRBD1 | TRBV6-6
CASSRPGQGIQIGYTF | TGTGCCAGCAGCCGTCCGGGACAGGGGATCCAAATTGGCTACACCTTC | . | TRBJ1-2 | TRBD1 | TRBV5-4
CASSTLPGHGETQYF | TGTGCCAGTAGTACCCTTCCGGGACACGGAGAGACCCAGTACTTC | . | TRBJ2-5 | . | TRBV19
CASGSGGVSYNEQFF | TGTGCCAGCGGATCGGGTGGGGTCTCCTACAATGAGCAGTTCTTC | . | TRBJ2-1 | . | TRBV28
CASSSSWGGLGTQYF | TGTGCCAGCAGCTCCTCGTGGGGGGGGCTAGGGACCCAGTACTTC | . | TRBJ2-5 | . | TRBV11-2
CASSQGTSGSRDTQYF | TGTGCCAGCAGCCAAGGGACTAGCGGGAGTCGAGATACGCAGTATTTT | . | TRBJ2-3 | TRBD2 | TRBV14
CAWRSLNYGYTF | TGTGCCTGGAGAAGCCTTAACTATGGCTACACCTTC | once | TRBJ1-2 | . | TRBV30
CASSLAGGATDTQYF | TGTGCCAGCAGCTTAGCGGGGGGGGCAACAGATACGCAGTATTTT | many | TRBJ2-3 | . | TRBV7-2
CASSATSYTQYF | TGTGCCAGCAGTGCGACTAGCTACACGCAGTATTTT | . | TRBJ2-3 | TRBD2 | TRBV6-1
CATSRARRSSYNEQFF | TGTGCCACCAGCAGAGCTAGGCGGAGCTCCTACAATGAGCAGTTCTTC | few | TRBJ2-1 | . | TRBV15
CSVESLAGAGEQFF | TGCAGCGTTGAATCGTTAGCGGGAGCGGGTGAGCAGTTCTTC | few | TRBJ2-1 | TRBD2 | TRBV29-1
CASSPPPGKLFF | TGTGCCAGTAGTCCCCCGCCTGGAAAACTGTTTTTT | . | TRBJ1-4 | . | TRBV19
CSARDLRDINEQFF | TGCAGTGCTAGAGATTTGCGGGACATCAATGAGCAGTTCTTC | few | TRBJ2-1 | . | TRBV20-1
CASGNSGRPQETQYF | TGTGCCAGCGGCAATAGCGGGAGGCCTCAAGAGACCCAGTACTTC | few | TRBJ2-5 | TRBD2 | TRBV7-2
CASSFLITGELFF | TGTGCCAGCAGTTTCTTAATTACCGGGGAGCTGTTTTTT | . | TRBJ2-2 | . | TRBV12-3/TRBV12-4
CRARGLAYEQFF | TGCAGAGCTAGGGGTTTAGCGTATGAGCAGTTCTTC | . | TRBJ2-1 | . | TRBV20-1
CASRLTGTGSNEQFF | TGCGCCAGCAGGCTAACCGGGACAGGGTCCAATGAGCAGTTCTTC | . | TRBJ2-1 | TRBD1 | TRBV5-1
CAISEDEEHNEQFF | TGTGCCATCAGTGAGGACGAGGAACACAATGAGCAGTTCTTC | . | TRBJ2-1 | . | TRBV10-3
CSVDRSGAYNEQFF | TGCAGCGTTGATCGGTCAGGGGCTTACAATGAGCAGTTCTTC | . | TRBJ2-1 | . | TRBV29-1
CASSLGPGTGSLGQYF | TGTGCCAGCAGCTTGGGCCCCGGGACAGGGTCTTTGGGGCAGTACTTC | . | TRBJ2-7 | TRBD1 | TRBV5-4
CASSIGMGDQPQHF | TGTGCCAGTAGTATAGGAATGGGTGATCAGCCCCAGCATTTT | few | TRBJ1-5 | . | TRBV19
CASSLLGGGSPLHF | TGTGCCAGCAGCTTATTGGGGGGTGGTTCACCCCTCCACTTT | many | TRBJ1-6 | . | TRBV7-8
CASSLQGSSGNEKLFF | TGTGCCAGCAGCTTGCAGGGATCCTCGGGTAATGAAAAACTGTTTTTT | few | TRBJ1-4 | . | TRBV7-9
CASSAQRQGADGANVLTF | TGTGCCAGCAGCGCCCAAAGACAGGGGGCGGATGGGGCCAACGTCCTGACTTTC | few | TRBJ2-6 | TRBD1 | TRBV7-8
CASSQGLAGSSGANVLTF | TGCGCCAGCAGCCAGGGACTAGCGGGGAGCTCTGGGGCCAACGTCCTGACTTTC | few | TRBJ2-6 | TRBD2 | TRBV4-3
CASSLNRASYGYTF | TGTGCCAGCAGTTTGAACAGAGCCTCCTATGGCTACACCTTC | few | TRBJ1-2 | . | TRBV28
CASSHDRNNSPLHF | TGTGCCAGCAGTCACGACAGGAATAATTCACCCCTCCACTTT | . | TRBJ1-6 | . | TRBV6-2/TRBV6-3
CASSLGNLEQFF | TGTGCCAGCAGCTTAGGCAATTTAGAGCAGTTCTTC | . | TRBJ2-1 | . | TRBV7-8
CASSGTGYNQPQHF | TGTGCCAGCAGTGGGACAGGGTACAATCAGCCCCAGCATTTT | . | TRBJ1-5 | TRBD1 | TRBV28
CASWVPGQFGTEAFF | TGTGCCAGCTGGGTCCCCGGCCAGTTTGGGACTGAAGCTTTCTTT | . | TRBJ1-1 | . | TRBV28
CASSPSGRAVAQYF | TGCGCCAGCAGTCCAAGCGGGAGGGCCGTAGCGCAGTATTTT | few | TRBJ2-3 | TRBD2 | TRBV4-3
CASSPLVSETQYF | TGTGCCAGTAGTCCGCTAGTTTCTGAGACCCAGTACTTC | . | TRBJ2-5 | . | TRBV19
CASSRLAGGPVGELFF | TGTGCCAGCAGTCGACTAGCGGGAGGGCCGGTCGGGGAGCTGTTTTTT | few | TRBJ2-2 | TRBD2 | TRBV12-3/TRBV12-4
CASSQGAFSGNTIYF | TGTGCCAGCAGTCAAGGGGCTTTCTCTGGAAACACCATATATTTT | . | TRBJ1-3 | . | TRBV6-1
CSARDPEINEQFF | TGCAGTGCTAGAGACCCTGAAATCAATGAGCAGTTCTTC | . | TRBJ2-1 | . | TRBV20-1
CASSHGVVREQFF | TGTGCCAGCAGCCACGGGGTAGTTCGGGAGCAGTTCTTC | . | TRBJ2-1 | . | TRBV6-1
CASSSSSGAGTDTQYF | TGTGCCAGCAGCAGCTCTAGCGGGGCCGGCACAGATACGCAGTATTTT | few | TRBJ2-3 | TRBD2 | TRBV5-4
CASNQGVGNTEAFF | TGTGCCAGCAATCAGGGGGTCGGGAACACTGAAGCTTTCTTT | . | TRBJ1-1 | TRBD1 | TRBV12-3/TRBV12-4
CSARGQSYNEQFF | TGCAGTGCTAGGGGCCAGAGCTACAATGAGCAGTTCTTC | . | TRBJ2-1 | . | TRBV20-1
CALGGGLPPKNIQYF | TGTGCCCTTGGGGGCGGACTACCCCCGAAAAACATTCAGTACTTC | . | TRBJ2-4 | . | TRBV7-9
CASRGLAGVGTGELFF | TGTGCCAGCAGAGGACTAGCGGGAGTTGGGACCGGGGAGCTGTTTTTT | few | TRBJ2-2 | TRBD2 | TRBV12-3/TRBV12-4
CASSLVTGRLTEAFF | TGTGCCAGCAGTTTAGTGACAGGGAGGTTGACTGAAGCTTTCTTT | . | TRBJ1-1 | TRBD1 | TRBV28
CASRGLYEQYF | TGTGCCAGCAGAGGACTTTACGAGCAGTACTTC | few | TRBJ2-7 | . | TRBV11-1
CSASRIGGYPTDTQYF | TGCAGTGCTAGCCGGATAGGGGGCTATCCAACAGATACGCAGTATTTT | few | TRBJ2-3 | TRBD1 | TRBV20-1
CASSEQKNTGELFF | TGTGCCAGCAGTGAACAGAAGAACACCGGGGAGCTGTTTTTT | few | TRBJ2-2 | . | TRBV2
CAINPGGANEKLFF | TGTGCCATCAACCCTGGAGGGGCTAATGAAAAACTGTTTTTT | few | TRBJ1-4 | . | TRBV10-3
CASSLVPGLAGGKNEQFF | TGCGCCAGCAGCCTCGTCCCGGGACTAGCGGGAGGGAAAAATGAGCAGTTCTTC | . | TRBJ2-1 | TRBD2 | TRBV4-1
CASSPPTGFPSYNEQFF | TGTGCCAGCAGCCCCCCAACAGGGTTCCCCTCCTACAATGAGCAGTTCTTC | . | TRBJ2-1 | . | TRBV27
CASSLAGQGLSGANVLTF | TGTGCCAGCAGCTTAGCGGGACAGGGCCTGTCTGGGGCCAACGTCCTGACTTTC | many | TRBJ2-6 | TRBD1 | TRBV7-2
CASSLSSGISTDTQYF | TGTGCCAGCAGTTTATCTAGCGGGATAAGCACAGATACGCAGTATTTT | few | TRBJ2-3 | TRBD2 | TRBV12-3/TRBV12-4
CASRAWESTYEQYF | TGTGCCAGCAGGGCATGGGAATCTACCTACGAGCAGTACTTC | . | TRBJ2-7 | . | TRBV6-2/TRBV6-3
CASSEQGQSGSVRKFGYTF | TGTGCCAGCAGCGAACAGGGACAGAGTGGATCAGTTAGAAAGTTCGGCTACACCTTC | . | TRBJ1-2 | TRBD1 | TRBV6-5
CASRDWSSSGNTIYF | TGTGCCAGCAGGGACTGGTCGAGCTCTGGAAACACCATATATTTT | few | TRBJ1-3 | . | TRBV6-2/TRBV6-3
CASSLRQGPTEAFF | TGTGCCAGCAGCTTACGACAGGGGCCCACTGAAGCTTTCTTT | few | TRBJ1-1 | TRBD1 | TRBV11-3
CASSLQGAREETQYF | TGTGCCAGCAGCTTACAGGGGGCACGGGAAGAGACCCAGTACTTC | few | TRBJ2-5 | TRBD1 | TRBV7-2